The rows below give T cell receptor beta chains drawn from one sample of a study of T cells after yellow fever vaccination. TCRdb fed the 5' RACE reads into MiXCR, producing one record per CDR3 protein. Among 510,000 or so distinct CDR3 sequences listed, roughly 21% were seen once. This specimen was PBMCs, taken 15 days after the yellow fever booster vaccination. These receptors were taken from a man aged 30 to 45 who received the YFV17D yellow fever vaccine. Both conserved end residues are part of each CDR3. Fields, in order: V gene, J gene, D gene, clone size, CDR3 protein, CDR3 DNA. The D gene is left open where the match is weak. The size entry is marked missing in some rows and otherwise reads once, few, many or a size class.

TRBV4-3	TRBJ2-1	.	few	CASSQDPGVSYNEQFF	TGCGCCAGCAGCCAAGACCCCGGGGTCTCCTACAATGAGCAGTTCTTC
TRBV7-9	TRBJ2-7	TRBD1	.	CASSLAGTGTSYEQYF	TGTGCCAGCAGCTTAGCCGGGACAGGGACGTCATACGAGCAGTACTTC
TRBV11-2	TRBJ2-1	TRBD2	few	CASSSPGLAGVWYGNEQFF	TGTGCCAGCAGCTCCCCAGGACTAGCGGGAGTCTGGTATGGTAATGAGCAGTTCTTC
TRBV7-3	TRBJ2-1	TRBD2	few	CASSYLGLGNNEQFF	TGTGCCAGCAGCTATTTGGGACTAGGCAACAATGAGCAGTTCTTC
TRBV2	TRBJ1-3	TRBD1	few	CASRTGGSGNTIYF	TGTGCCAGCCGGACAGGGGGCAGTGGAAACACCATATATTTT
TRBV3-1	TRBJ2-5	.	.	CASSPLRDSGQETQYF	TGTGCCAGCAGCCCCCTGCGGGATAGCGGCCAAGAGACCCAGTACTTC
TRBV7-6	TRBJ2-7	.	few	CASSPDTGYEQYF	TGTGCCAGCAGCCCGGACACCGGCTACGAGCAGTACTTC
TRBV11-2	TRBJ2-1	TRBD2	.	CASSSGLRTRSYNEQFF	TGTGCCAGCAGCTCCGGGTTGAGGACTAGATCCTACAATGAGCAGTTCTTC
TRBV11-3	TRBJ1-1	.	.	CASSFGGTEAFF	TGTGCCAGCAGCTTCGGGGGGACTGAAGCTTTCTTT
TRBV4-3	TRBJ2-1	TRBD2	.	CASSQGPREGRIEQFF	TGCGCCAGCAGCCAGGGCCCTAGGGAGGGCCGAATTGAGCAGTTCTTC
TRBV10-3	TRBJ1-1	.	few	CAISVSLDGAEAFF	TGTGCCATCAGTGTTTCCCTGGACGGAGCTGAAGCTTTCTTT
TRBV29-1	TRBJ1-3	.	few	CSVEAAYSGNTIYF	TGCAGCGTTGAGGCCGCGTACTCTGGAAACACCATATATTTT
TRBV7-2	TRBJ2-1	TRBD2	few	CASSSIAGAQAYNEQFF	TGTGCCAGCAGCAGTATAGCGGGAGCCCAAGCTTACAATGAGCAGTTCTTC
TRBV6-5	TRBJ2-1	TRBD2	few	CASSYLLAGAGEQFF	TGTGCCAGCAGTTACCTACTAGCGGGAGCAGGGGAGCAGTTCTTC
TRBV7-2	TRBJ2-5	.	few	CASSLTVWETQYF	TGTGCCAGCAGCTTAACTGTCTGGGAGACCCAGTACTTC
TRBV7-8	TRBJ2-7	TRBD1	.	CASSYRGITYEQYF	TGTGCCAGCAGCTACAGGGGTATAACCTACGAGCAGTACTTC
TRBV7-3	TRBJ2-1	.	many	CASSLGEGQEEFF	TGTGCCAGCAGCTTAGGGGAAGGGCAGGAAGAGTTCTTC
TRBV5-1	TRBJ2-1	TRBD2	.	CASSFGTSGISEQFF	TGCGCCAGCAGCTTCGGGACTAGCGGGATAAGTGAGCAGTTCTTC
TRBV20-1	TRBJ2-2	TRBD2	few	CSAKLAGGTGELFF	TGCAGTGCTAAACTAGCGGGAGGTACCGGGGAGCTGTTTTTT
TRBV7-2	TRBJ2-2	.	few	CASSLSGALVRTGELFF	TGTGCCAGCAGCTTATCGGGCGCCCTAGTGAGAACCGGGGAGCTGTTTTTT